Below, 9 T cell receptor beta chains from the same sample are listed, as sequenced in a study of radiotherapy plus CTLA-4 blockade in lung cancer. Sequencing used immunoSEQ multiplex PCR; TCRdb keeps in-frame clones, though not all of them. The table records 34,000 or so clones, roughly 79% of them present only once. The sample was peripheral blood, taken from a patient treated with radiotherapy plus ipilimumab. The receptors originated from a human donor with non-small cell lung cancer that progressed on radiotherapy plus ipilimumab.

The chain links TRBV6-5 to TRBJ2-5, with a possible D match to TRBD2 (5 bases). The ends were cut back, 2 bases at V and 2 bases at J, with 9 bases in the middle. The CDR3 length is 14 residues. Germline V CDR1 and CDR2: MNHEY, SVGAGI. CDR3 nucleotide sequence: TGTGCCAGCAGTTACCGGGGTAATCAAGAGACCCAGTACTTC. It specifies CASSYRGNQETQYF.

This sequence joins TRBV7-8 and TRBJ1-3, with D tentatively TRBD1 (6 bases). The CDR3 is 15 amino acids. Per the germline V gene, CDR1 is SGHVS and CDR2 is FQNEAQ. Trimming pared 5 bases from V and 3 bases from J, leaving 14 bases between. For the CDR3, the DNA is TGTGCCAGCAGCCCACCCAGGGGTAGTGGAAACACCATATATTTT. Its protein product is CASSPPRGSGNTIYF.

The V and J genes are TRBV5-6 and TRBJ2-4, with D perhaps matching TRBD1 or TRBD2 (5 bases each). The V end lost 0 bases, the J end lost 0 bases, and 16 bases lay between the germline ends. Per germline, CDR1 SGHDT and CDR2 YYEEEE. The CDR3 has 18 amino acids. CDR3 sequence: CASSLGPGTDVAKNIQYF. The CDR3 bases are TGTGCCAGCAGCTTGGGACCGGGGACCGATGTAGCCAAAAACATTCAGTACTTC.

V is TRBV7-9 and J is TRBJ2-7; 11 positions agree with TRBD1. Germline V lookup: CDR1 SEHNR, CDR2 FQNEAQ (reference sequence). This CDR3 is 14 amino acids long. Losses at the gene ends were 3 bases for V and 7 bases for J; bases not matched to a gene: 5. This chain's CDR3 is CASSLGQGELEQYF. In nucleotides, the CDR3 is TGTGCCAGCAGCTTGGGACAGGGGGAGTTAGAGCAGTACTTC.

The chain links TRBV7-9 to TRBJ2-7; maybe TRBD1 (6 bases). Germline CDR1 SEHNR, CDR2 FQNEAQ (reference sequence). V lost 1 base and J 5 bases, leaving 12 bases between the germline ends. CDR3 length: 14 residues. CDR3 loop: CASSLDRVQDEQYF. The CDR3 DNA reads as TGTGCCAGCAGCTTAGACAGGGTACAGGACGAGCAGTACTTC.

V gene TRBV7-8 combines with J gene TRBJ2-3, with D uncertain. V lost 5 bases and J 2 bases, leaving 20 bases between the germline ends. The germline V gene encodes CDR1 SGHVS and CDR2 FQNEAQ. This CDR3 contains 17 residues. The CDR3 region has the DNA TGTGCCAGCAGCCCACCCACGGCCAGGCGGATCACAGATACGCAGTATTTT. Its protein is CASSPPTARRITDTQYF.

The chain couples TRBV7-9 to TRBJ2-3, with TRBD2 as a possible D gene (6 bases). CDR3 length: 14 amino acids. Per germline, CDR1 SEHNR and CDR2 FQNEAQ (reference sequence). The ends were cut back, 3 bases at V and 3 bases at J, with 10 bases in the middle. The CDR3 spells CASSFSTSTDTQYF. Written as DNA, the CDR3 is TGTGCCAGCAGCTTTTCGACTAGTACAGATACGCAGTATTTT.

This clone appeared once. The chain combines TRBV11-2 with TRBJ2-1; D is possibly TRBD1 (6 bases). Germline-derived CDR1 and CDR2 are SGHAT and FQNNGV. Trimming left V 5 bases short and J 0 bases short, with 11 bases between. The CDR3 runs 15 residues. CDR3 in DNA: TGTGCCAGCAGCATTACGGACAGCTCCTACAATGAGCAGTTCTTC. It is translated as CASSITDSSYNEQFF. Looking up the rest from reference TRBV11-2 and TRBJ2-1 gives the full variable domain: EAGVAQSPRYKIIEKRQSVAFWCNPISGHATLYWYQQILGQGPKLLIQFQNNGVVDDSQLPKDRFSAERLKGVDSTLKIQPAKLEDSAVYLCASSITDSSYNEQFFGPGTRLTVL.

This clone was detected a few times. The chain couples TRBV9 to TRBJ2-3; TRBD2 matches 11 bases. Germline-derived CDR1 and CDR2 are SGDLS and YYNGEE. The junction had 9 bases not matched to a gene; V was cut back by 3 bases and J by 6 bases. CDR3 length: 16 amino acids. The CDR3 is CASSAKTSGEWDTQYF. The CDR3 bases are TGTGCCAGCAGCGCTAAGACTAGCGGGGAATGGGATACGCAGTATTTT.